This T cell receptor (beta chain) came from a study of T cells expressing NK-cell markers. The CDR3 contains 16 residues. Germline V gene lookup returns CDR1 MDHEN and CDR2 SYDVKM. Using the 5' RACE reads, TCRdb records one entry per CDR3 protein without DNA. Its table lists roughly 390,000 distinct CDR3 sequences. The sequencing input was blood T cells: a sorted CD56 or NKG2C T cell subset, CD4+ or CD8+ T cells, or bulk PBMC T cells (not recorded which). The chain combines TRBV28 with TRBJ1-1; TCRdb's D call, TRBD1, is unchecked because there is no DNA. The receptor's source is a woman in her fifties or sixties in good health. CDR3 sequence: CASSLSPGAGRTEAFF.